A single sample is the source of the 13 T cell receptor beta chains below, sequenced in a study of OX40 agonist ivuxolimab in advanced cancers. Produced via immunoSEQ multiplex PCR; TCRdb's table is partial and in-frame only. This sample carries 55,000 to 75,000 clones, about 90% of them seen once, and the ten largest clones take roughly 3.8%. The specimen comprised CD4+ or CD8+ T cells sorted from blood, sampled in a trial of the OX40 agonist ivuxolimab. The receptor set was obtained from an adult with an advanced solid tumor such as melanoma, head and neck, liver or kidney cancer.

The chain is built from TRBV19 and TRBJ1-5; D is ambiguous. The CDR3 runs to 13 residues. V was cut by 5 bases and J by 3 bases, with 8 bases left in between. The V gene's germline CDR1 is LNHDA and CDR2 SQIVND (reference sequence). The CDR3 reads CASSERFNQPQHF. CDR3 bases: TGTGCCAGTAGTGAGAGGTTCAATCAGCCCCAGCATTTT.

The chain is built from TRBV11-2 and TRBJ1-5; possibly TRBD1 for D (5 bases). The CDR3 runs 17 residues. Germline CDR1 SGHAT, CDR2 FQNNGV. Trimming removed 1 base from V and 2 bases from J, with 15 bases in between. The CDR3 protein is CASSLVWGVSGNQPQHF. The CDR3 nucleotides are TGTGCCAGCAGCTTAGTCTGGGGGGTCTCGGGCAATCAGCCCCAGCATTTT.

This clone occurred once. CDR3 sequence (DNA): TGTGCCAGCAGTGAAGCGTTGGGGGACCCCACAGATACGCAGTATTTT. Its translation is CASSEALGDPTDTQYF. The chain employs TRBV6-1 and TRBJ2-3, with D possibly called TRBD1 or TRBD2 (5 bases each). Trimming took 0 bases from V and 2 from J, leaving 12 bases between them. CDR3 length: 16 residues. Germline V lookup: CDR1 MNHNS, CDR2 SASEGT.

This chain links TRBV2 with TRBJ2-7; D perhaps matches TRBD1 (6 bases). The CDR3 loop spans 14 amino acids. Trimming removed 10 bases at V and 0 bases at J, with 16 bases between. Germline V gene sequence: CDR1 SNHLY, CDR2 FYNNEI. In DNA form, the CDR3 reads TGTGCCATCCTTCGACAGGCCAGCTCCTACGAGCAGTACTTC. It yields the protein CAILRQASSYEQYF.

The gene calls are TRBV28 and TRBJ2-2; 8 nucleotides match TRBD1. V lost 6 bases and J lost 1; bases outside the gene matches: 4. The CDR3 sequence is 15 residues long. Germline-derived CDR1 and CDR2 are MDHEN and SYDVKM. The CDR3 coding sequence is TGTGCCAGCAGCGACAGGGGCGAGAACACCGGGGAGCTGTTTTTT. Amino acids: CASSDRGENTGELFF.

V and J are TRBV7-3 and TRBJ1-4; D remains unclear. This CDR3 comprises 18 residues. V lost 2 bases to trimming and J lost 7 bases, with 23 bases between them. The germline CDR1 and CDR2 sequences are SGHTA and FQGTGA. CDR3 nucleotides: TGTGCCAGCAGCTTACAACTTAGATTGGCAACCTCCGGTGAAAAACTGTTTTTT. Its translation: CASSLQLRLATSGEKLFF.

The chain recombines TRBV11-1 with TRBJ2-5; a possible D gene is TRBD2 (5 bases). The CDR3 totals 16 residues. The germline gives CDR1 SGHAT, CDR2 FQDESV (reference sequence). The V gene lost 3 bases and the J gene lost 5 bases, with 19 bases spanning the gap. CDR3 in amino acids: CASSFDYGVEGETQYF. CDR3 DNA sequence: TGTGCCAGCAGCTTCGACTACGGGGTAGAAGGCGAGACCCAGTACTTC. The entire variable domain, with the rest obtained from reference TRBV11-1 and TRBJ2-5, is as follows: EAEVAQSPRYKITEKSQAVAFWCDPISGHATLYWYRQILGQGPELLVQFQDESVVDDSQLPKDRFSAERLKGVDSTLKIQPAELGDSAMYLCASSFDYGVEGETQYFGPGTRLLVL.

The chain has TRBV29-1 and TRBJ2-3; D remains ambiguous. V was pared by 5 bases and J by 0 bases, with 9 bases between. Germline loops: CDR1 SQVTM, CDR2 ANQGSEA. The length of the CDR3 is 13 residues. CDR3 in DNA: TGCAGCGTTACCGGGTCCAGCACAGATACGCAGTATTTT. Protein sequence: CSVTGSSTDTQYF.

V and J are TRBV4-3 and TRBJ1-3; D is undetermined. Deletions cut 1 base from V and 2 bases from J, with 12 bases between. The CDR3 length is 16 residues. CDR1 LGHNA and CDR2 YSLEER come from the germline V gene. The chain's CDR3 is CASSQAKGMPGNTIYF. DNA for the CDR3: TGCGCCAGCAGCCAAGCCAAAGGGATGCCTGGAAACACCATATATTTT.

The chain has TRBV5-6 and TRBJ2-3, with 9 bases fitting TRBD2. The CDR3 spans 16 residues. The V gene end was trimmed by 4 bases and the J gene end by 7 bases; junction bases not matched to a gene: 13. Germline CDR1 SGHDT, CDR2 YYEEEE. CDR3 region: CASSLKLAGDFNTQYF. CDR3 DNA sequence: TGTGCCAGCAGCCTAAAATTAGCGGGAGATTTTAATACGCAGTATTTT.

The V and J genes are TRBV4-3 and TRBJ2-3, with 8 nucleotides matching TRBD2. Germline CDR1 reads LGHNA; CDR2 reads YSLEER. The CDR3 is made up of 16 amino acids. V shed 0 bases and J 0 bases; nucleotides not matched to a gene: 2. The CDR3 protein is CASSQETSASTDTQYF. As DNA, the CDR3 is TGCGCCAGCAGCCAAGAGACTAGCGCTAGCACAGATACGCAGTATTTT.

By its share, this clone is medium-sized. Within the sample, other DNA sequences also encode this same CDR3. This chain connects TRBV14 to TRBJ2-2, with D unresolved. Germline V gene lookup returns CDR1 SGHDN and CDR2 FVKESK. The CDR3 is made up of 13 amino acids. The V end lost 4 bases, the J end lost 6 bases, and 9 bases lay between the germline ends. The CDR3 is CASSLPGAGELFF. The CDR3 DNA sequence: TGTGCCAGCAGCCTACCGGGTGCCGGGGAGCTGTTTTTT. Together with reference TRBV14 and TRBJ2-2, the CDR3 gives the full variable domain: EAGVTQFPSHSVIEKGQTVTLRCDPISGHDNLYWYRRVMGKEIKFLLHFVKESKQDESGMPNNRFLAERTGGTYSTLKVQPAELEDSGVYFCASSLPGAGELFFGEGSRLTVL.

This chain connects TRBV5-1 to TRBJ2-3, with D maybe TRBD2 (6 bases). V dropped 2 bases and J dropped 2 bases, with 12 bases sitting between them. Germline V gives CDR1 SGHRS, CDR2 YFSETQ. This CDR3 comprises 15 residues. The CDR3 loop is CASSFRGRNTDTQYF. The CDR3, as DNA: TGCGCCAGCAGCTTTCGGGGGAGGAACACAGATACGCAGTATTTT.